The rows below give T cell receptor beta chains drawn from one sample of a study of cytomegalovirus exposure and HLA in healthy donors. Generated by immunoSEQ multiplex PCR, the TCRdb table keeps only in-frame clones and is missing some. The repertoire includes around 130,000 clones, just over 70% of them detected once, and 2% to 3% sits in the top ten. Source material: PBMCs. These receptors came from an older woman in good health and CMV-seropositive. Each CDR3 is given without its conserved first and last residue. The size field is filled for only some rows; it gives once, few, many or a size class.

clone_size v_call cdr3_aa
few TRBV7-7 ASSAGQSYEQY
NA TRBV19 ASEDLTGGDQPQH
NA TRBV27 ASSLFGRGQTEAF
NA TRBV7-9 SSSLLVGGQSPEAF
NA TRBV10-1 ASSDGAISGTTDTQY
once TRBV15 ATSARTGANTGELF
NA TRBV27 AAGAGANVLT
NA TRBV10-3 AISSGISDEQY
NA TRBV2 ASSERDRTSGNTIY
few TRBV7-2 ASSSGRGTGDETQY
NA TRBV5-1 ASSLDSGGTGNTIY
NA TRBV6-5 ASSYGTGSNYGYT
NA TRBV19 ASKEGKNTEAF
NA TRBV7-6 ASSLGSANEKLF
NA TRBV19 ASSILRSSYNEQF
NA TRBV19 ASTSLQGVNTEAF
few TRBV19 ASRWGDRGLLMNTEAF
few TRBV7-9 ASSPDIYEQY
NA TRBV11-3 ASSSGGSGANVLT
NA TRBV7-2 ASSPGAGAYPLVGEKLF
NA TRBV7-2 ASSFADSPNQPQH
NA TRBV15 ATSDRDYGYT
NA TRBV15 ATSTRTGTDTQY
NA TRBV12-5 ASGGTGYTEAF
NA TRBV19 ASSIRQAYPTR
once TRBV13 ASSLGGGGGYT
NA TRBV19 ASSIGATNTEAF
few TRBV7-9 SSSLTGSSGNTIY
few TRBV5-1 ASSLANRGGFNGYT
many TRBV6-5 ASSYGQLHNYGYT
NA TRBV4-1 ASAPVVGTQY